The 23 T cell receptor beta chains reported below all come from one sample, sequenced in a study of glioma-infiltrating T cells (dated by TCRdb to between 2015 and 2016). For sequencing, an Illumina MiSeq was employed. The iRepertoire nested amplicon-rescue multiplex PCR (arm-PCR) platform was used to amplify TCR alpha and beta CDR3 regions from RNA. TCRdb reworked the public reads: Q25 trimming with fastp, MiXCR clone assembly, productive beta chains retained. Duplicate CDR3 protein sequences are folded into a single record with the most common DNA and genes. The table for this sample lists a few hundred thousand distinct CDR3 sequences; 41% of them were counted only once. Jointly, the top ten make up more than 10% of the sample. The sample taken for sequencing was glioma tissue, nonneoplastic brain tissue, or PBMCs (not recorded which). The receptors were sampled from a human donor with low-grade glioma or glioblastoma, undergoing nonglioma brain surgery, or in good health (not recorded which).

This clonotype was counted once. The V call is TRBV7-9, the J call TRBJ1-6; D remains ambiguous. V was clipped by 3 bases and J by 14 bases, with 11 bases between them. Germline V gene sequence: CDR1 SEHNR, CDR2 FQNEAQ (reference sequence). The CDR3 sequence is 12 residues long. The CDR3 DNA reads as TGTGCCAGCAGCTTCTATGACTCATCCCTCCACTTT. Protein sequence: CASSFYDSSLHF.

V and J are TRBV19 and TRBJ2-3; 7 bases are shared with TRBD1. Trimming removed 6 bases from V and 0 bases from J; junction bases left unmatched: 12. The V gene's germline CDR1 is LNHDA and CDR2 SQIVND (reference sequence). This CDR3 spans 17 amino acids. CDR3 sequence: CASSTPWDRTSTDTQYF. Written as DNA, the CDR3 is TGTGCCAGTAGCACCCCCTGGGACAGAACTAGCACAGATACGCAGTATTTT.

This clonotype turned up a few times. As DNA, the CDR3 is TGCAGTGCTCGGAGCGATTCCTACAATGAGCAGTTCTTC. It encodes CSARSDSYNEQFF. V usage is TRBV20-1 and J usage is TRBJ2-1; D call uncertain. Germline V gene lookup returns CDR1 DFQATT and CDR2 SNEGSKA (reference sequence). The CDR3 extends over 13 amino acids. The V end lost 5 bases, the J end lost 1 base, and 9 bases lay between the germline ends.

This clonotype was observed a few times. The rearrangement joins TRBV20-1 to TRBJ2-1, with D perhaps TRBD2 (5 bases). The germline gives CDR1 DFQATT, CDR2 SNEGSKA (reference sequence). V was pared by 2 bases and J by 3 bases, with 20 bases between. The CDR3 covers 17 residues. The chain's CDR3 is CSARTIPRRGGYNEQFF. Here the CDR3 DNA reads TGCAGTGCTAGAACAATACCCCGGCGCGGAGGCTACAATGAGCAGTTCTTC.

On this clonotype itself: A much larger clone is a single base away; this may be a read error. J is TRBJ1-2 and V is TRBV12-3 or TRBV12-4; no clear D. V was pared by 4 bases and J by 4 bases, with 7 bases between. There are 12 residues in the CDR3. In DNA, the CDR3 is TGTGCCAGCAGTTCAAGGTTCTATGGCTACACCTTC. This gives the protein CASSSRFYGYTF.

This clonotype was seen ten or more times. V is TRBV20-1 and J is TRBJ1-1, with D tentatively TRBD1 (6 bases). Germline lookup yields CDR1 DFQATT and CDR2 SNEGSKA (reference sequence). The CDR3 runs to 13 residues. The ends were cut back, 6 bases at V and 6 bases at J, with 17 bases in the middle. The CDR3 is CSATRGLGAEAFF. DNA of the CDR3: TGCAGTGCCACCCGGGGGCTTGGCGCTGAAGCTTTCTTT.

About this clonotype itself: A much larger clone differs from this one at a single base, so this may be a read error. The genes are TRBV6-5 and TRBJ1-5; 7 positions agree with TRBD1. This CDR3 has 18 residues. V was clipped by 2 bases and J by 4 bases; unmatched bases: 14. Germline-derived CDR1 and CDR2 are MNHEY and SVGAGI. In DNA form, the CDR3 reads TGTGCCAGCAGTTACAGGGGGCGCCGGATTGATAGAAATCAGCCCCAGCATTTT. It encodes CASSYRGRRIDRNQPQHF.

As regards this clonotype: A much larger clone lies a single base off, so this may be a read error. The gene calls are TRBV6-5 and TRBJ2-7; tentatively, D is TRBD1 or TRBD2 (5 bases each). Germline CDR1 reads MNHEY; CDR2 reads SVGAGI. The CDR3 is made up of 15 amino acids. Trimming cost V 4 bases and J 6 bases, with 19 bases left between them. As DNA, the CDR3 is TGTGCCAGCAGTTTACCCGGGACGGCCATGTGCGAGCAGTACTTC. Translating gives CASSLPGTAMCEQYF.

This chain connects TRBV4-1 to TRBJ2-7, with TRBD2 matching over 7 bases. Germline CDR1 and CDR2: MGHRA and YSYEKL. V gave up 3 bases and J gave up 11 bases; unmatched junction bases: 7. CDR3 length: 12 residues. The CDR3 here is CASSHVSGPEYF. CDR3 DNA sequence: TGCGCCAGCAGCCATGTTAGCGGGCCTGAGTACTTC.

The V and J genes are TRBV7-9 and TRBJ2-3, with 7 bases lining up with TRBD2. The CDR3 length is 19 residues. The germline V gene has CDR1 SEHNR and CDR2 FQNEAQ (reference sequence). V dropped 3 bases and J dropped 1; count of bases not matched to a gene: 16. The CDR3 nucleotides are TGTGCCAGCAGCTTCTTCGGGAGGTGGGGCGGGAGCCGCACAGATACGCAGTATTTT. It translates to CASSFFGRWGGSRTDTQYF.

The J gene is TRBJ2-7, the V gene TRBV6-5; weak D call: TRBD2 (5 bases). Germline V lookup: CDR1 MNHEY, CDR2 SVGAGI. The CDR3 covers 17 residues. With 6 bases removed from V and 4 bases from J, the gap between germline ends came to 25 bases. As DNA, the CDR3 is TGTGCCAGCAGCCCCTCCACATTTACTAGAGGGAGTTACGAGCAGTACTTC. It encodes CASSPSTFTRGSYEQYF.

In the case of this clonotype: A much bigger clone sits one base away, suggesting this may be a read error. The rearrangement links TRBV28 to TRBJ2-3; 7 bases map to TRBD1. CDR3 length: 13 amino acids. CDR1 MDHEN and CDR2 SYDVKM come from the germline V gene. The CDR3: CARRQGPADTQYF. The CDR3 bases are TGTGCCCGCAGACAGGGTCCGGCAGATACGCAGTATTTT. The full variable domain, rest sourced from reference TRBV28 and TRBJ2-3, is DVKVTQSSRYLVKRTGEKVFLECVQDMDHENMFWYRQDPGLGLRLIYFSYDVKMKEKGDIPEGYSVSREKKERFSLILESASTNQTSMYLCARRQGPADTQYFGPGTRLTVL.

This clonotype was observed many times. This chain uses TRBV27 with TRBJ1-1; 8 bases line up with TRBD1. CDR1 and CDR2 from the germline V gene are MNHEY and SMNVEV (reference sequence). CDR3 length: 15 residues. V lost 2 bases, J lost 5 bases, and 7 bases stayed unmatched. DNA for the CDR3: TGTGCCAGCAGTTTAGACCGTACAGGGGGTACTGAAGCTTTCTTT. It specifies CASSLDRTGGTEAFF.

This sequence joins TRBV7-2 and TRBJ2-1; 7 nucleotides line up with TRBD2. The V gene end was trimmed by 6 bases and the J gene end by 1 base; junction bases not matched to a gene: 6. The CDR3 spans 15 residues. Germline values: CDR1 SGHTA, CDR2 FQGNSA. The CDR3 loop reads CASSLAAVSYNEQFF. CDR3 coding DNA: TGTGCCAGCAGTCTAGCGGCAGTTTCCTACAATGAGCAGTTCTTC.

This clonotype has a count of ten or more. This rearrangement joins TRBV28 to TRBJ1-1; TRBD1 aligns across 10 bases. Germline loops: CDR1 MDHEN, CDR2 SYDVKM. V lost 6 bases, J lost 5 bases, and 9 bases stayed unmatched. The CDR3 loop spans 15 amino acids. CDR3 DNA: TGTGCCAGCAGCAAACCGACAGGGGGCTTGACTGAAGCTTTCTTT. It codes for CASSKPTGGLTEAFF.

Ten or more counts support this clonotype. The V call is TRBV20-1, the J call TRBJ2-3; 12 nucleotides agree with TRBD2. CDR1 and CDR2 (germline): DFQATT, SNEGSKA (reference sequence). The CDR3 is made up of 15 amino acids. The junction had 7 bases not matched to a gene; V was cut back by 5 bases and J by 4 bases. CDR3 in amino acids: CSASKTSGSADTQYF. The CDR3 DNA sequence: TGCAGTGCTTCTAAGACTAGCGGGAGTGCAGATACGCAGTATTTT.

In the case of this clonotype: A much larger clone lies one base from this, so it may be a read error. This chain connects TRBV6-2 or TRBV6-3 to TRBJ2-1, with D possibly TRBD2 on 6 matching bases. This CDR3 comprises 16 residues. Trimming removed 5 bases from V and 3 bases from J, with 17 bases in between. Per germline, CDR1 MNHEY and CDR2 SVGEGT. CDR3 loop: CASSDFQEGLYNEQFF. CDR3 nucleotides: TGTGCCAGCAGTGATTTCCAGGAGGGACTCTACAATGAGCAGTTCTTC.

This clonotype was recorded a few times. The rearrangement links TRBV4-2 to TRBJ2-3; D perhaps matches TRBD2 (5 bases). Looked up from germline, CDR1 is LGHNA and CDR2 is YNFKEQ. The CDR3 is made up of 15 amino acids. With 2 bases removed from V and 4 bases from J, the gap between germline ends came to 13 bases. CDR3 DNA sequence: TGTGCCAGCAGCCAACCGGGAAATTGGGCAGATACGCAGTATTTT. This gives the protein CASSQPGNWADTQYF.

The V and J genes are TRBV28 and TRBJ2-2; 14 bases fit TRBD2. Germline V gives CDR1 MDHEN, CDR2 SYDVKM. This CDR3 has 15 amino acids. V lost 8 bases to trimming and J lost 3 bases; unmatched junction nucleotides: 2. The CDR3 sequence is CASVTSGRDTGELFF. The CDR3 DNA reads TGTGCCAGCGTGACTAGCGGGAGGGACACCGGGGAGCTGTTTTTT.

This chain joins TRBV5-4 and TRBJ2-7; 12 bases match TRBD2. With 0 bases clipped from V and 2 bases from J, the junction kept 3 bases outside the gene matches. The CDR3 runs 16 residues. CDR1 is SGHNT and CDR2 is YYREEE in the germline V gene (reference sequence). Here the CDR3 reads CASSLGLAGGTYEQYF. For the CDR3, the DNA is TGTGCCAGCAGCTTGGGGCTAGCGGGAGGGACCTACGAGCAGTACTTC.

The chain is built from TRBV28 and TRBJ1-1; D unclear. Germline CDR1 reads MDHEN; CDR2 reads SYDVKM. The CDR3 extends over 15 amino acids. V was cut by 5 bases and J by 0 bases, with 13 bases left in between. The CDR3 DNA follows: TGTGCCAGCAGTCTCCACAGCAGCCTGAACACTGAAGCTTTCTTT. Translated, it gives CASSLHSSLNTEAFF.

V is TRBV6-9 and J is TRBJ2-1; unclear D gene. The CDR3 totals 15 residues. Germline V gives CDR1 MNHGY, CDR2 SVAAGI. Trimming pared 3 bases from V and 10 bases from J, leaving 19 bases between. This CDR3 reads CASSYDGVSSYEQFF. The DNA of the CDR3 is TGTGCCAGCAGTTACGACGGTGTCTCATCCTACGAGCAGTTCTTC.

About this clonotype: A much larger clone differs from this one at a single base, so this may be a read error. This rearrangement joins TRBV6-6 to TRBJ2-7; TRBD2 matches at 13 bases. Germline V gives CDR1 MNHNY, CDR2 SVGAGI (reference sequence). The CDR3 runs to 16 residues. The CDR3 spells CASSYTGLAGVNEKYF. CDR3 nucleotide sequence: TGTGCCAGCAGTTACACCGGACTAGCGGGAGTTAACGAGAAGTACTTC.